This TCR beta chain was identified during a study of blood T cell repertoires in COVID-19. This clone was picked up one time. Only in-frame clones appear in the TCRdb table, and some are missing; sequencing was by immunoSEQ multiplex PCR. This sample has 400,000 or so clones, with more than 75% found just once. The CDR3 spans 18 residues. Per germline, CDR1 GTSNPN and CDR2 SVGIG (reference sequence). After removal of 4 bases from V and 0 bases from J, the junction contained 15 bases not matched to a gene. Sequencing was done on a sample of peripheral blood. The TCR sequence derives from a human donor in a cohort sampled during active COVID-19. The chain combines TRBV30 with TRBJ2-5; 9 bases line up with TRBD2. The CDR3 loop reads CAWTASGASLSYQETQYF. In DNA, the CDR3 is TGTGCCTGGACTGCTAGCGGGGCTTCGTTATCTTACCAAGAGACCCAGTACTTC.